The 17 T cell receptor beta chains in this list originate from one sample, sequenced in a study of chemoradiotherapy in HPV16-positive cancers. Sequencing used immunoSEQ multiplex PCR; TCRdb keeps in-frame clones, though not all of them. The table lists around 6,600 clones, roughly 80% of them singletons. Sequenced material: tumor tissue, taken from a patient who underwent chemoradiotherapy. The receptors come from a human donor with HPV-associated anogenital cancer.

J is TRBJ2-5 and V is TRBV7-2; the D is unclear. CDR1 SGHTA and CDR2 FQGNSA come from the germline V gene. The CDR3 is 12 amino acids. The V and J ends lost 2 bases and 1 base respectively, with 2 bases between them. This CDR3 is CASSLTQETQYF. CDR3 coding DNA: TGTGCCAGCAGCTTAACCCAAGAGACCCAGTACTTC.

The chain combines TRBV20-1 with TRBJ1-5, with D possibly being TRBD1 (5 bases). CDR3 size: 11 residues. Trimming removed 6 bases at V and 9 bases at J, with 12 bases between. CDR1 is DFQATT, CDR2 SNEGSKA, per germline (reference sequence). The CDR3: CSATRGWPQHF. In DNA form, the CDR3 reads TGCAGTGCAACAAGGGGATGGCCCCAGCATTTT.

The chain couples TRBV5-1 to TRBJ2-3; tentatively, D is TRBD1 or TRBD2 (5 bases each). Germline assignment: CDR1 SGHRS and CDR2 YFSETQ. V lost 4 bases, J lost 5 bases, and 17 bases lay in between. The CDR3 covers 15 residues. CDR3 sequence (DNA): TGCGCCAGCAGCGGGTCCGGGACCCACGGAGATACGCAGTATTTT. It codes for CASSGSGTHGDTQYF.

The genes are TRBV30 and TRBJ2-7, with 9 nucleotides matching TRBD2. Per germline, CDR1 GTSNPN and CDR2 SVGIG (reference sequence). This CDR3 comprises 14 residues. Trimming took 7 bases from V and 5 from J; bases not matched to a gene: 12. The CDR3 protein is CASLGGGAANEQYF. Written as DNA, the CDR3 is TGTGCCTCCTTAGGCGGGGGGGCCGCTAACGAGCAGTACTTC.

The CDR3 DNA follows: TGTGCCAGCAGCTTACCCGGGTTCGAGCAGTACTTC. It encodes CASSLPGFEQYF. The J gene is TRBJ2-7, the V gene TRBV5-4, with D uncertain. The CDR3 is 12 amino acids. In germline, CDR1 is SGHNT, CDR2 YYREEE (reference sequence). Trimming cost V 2 bases and J 6 bases, with 9 bases left between them.

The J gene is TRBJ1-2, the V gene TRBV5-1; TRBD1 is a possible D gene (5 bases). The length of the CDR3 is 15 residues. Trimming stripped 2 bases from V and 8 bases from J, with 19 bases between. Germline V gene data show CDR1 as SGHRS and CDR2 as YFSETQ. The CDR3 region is CASSFRGGDGIGYTF. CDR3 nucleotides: TGCGCCAGCAGCTTCAGAGGTGGGGACGGTATCGGCTACACCTTC.

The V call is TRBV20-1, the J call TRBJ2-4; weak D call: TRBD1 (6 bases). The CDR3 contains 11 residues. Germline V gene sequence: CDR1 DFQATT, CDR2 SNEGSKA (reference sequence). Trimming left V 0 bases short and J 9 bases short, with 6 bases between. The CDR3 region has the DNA TGCAGTGCTAGAGACAGGGGCATTCAGTACTTC. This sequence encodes CSARDRGIQYF.

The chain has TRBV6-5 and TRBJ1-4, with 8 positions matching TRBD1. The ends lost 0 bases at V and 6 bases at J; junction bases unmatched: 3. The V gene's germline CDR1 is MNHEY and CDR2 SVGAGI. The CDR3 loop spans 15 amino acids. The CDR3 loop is CASSYSTGAYEKLFF. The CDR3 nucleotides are TGTGCCAGCAGTTACTCGACAGGGGCCTATGAAAAACTGTTTTTT.

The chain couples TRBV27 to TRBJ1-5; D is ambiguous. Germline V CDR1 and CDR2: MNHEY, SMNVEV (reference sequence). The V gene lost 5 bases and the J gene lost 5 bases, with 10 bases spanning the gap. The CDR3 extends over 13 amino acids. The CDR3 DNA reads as TGTGCCAGCAGTCCAAACCGGGATCAGCCCCAGCATTTT. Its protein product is CASSPNRDQPQHF.

The CDR3 loop is CASSDRGPNTEAFF. CDR3 nucleotide sequence: TGTGCCAGCAGTGACAGGGGCCCGAACACTGAAGCTTTCTTT. The V gene is TRBV6-1, the J gene TRBJ1-1, with a tentative D call TRBD1 (6 bases). Trimming stripped 3 bases from V and 1 base from J, with 9 bases between. Germline CDR1 is MNHNS and CDR2 is SASEGT. This CDR3 region has 14 residues.

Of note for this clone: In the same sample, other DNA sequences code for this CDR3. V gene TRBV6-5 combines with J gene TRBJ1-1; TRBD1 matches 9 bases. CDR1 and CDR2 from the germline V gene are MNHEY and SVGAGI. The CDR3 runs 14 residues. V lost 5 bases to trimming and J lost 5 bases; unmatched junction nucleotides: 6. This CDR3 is CASSRDREGTEAFF. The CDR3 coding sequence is TGTGCCAGCAGTCGGGACAGGGAAGGAACTGAAGCTTTCTTT.

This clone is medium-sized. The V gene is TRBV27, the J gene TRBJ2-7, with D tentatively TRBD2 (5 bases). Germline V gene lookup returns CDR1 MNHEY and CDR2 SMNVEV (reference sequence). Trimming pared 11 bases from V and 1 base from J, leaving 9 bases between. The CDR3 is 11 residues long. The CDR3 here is CAVPGSYEQYF. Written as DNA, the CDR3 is TGTGCCGTACCGGGATCCTACGAGCAGTACTTC.

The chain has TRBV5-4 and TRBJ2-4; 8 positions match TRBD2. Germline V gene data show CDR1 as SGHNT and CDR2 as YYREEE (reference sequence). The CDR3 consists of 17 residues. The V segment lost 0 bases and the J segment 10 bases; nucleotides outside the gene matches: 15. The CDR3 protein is CASSLGSGGALKDIQYF. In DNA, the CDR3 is TGTGCCAGCAGCTTGGGATCCGGGGGGGCCCTCAAAGATATTCAGTACTTC.

The CDR3 DNA is TGTGCCAGTAGTCACACCGGGACAGGGTATCATCTGTCGTACAATGAGCAGTTCTTC. Translation gives CASSHTGTGYHLSYNEQFF. This rearrangement joins TRBV19 to TRBJ2-1; 9 nucleotides agree with TRBD1. The CDR3 length is 19 residues. The V and J ends lost 5 bases and 4 bases, in that order; junction bases with no gene match: 18. The germline V gene encodes CDR1 LNHDA and CDR2 SQIVND (reference sequence).

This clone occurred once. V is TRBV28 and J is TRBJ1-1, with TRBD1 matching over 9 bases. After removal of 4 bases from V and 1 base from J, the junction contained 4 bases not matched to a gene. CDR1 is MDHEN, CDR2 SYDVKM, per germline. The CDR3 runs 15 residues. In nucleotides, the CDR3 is TGTGCCAGCAGTTGGGACAGGGTGAGGAACACTGAAGCTTTCTTT. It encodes CASSWDRVRNTEAFF.

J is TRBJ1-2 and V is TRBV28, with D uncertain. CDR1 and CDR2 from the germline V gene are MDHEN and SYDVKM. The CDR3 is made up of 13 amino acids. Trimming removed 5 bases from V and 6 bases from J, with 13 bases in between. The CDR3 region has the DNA TGTGCCAGCAGTCCGGACGGTGCAAATGGCTACACCTTC. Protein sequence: CASSPDGANGYTF.

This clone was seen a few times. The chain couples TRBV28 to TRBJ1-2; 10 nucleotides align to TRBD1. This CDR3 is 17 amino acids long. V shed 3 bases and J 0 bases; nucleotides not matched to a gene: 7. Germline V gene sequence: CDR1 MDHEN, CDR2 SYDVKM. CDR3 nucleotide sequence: TGTGCCAGCAGTTTTCCGGGACAGGGGAACTCTAACTATGGCTACACCTTC. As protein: CASSFPGQGNSNYGYTF.